This T cell receptor (beta chain) was recovered during a study of blood T cell repertoires in COVID-19. Study at large: PBMCs, B-cell-depleted T cells, or T cells were the source of the cDNA or gDNA that made up the material.

The CDR3 sequence is 15 residues long. The germline gives CDR1 LNHDA, CDR2 SQIVND (reference sequence). The V gene end was trimmed by 8 bases and the J gene end by 5 bases; junction bases not matched to a gene: 10. The repertoire was sequenced with immunoSEQ multiplex PCR; TCRdb's copy has only in-frame clones and lacks some. The table includes fewer than 80,000 clones, roughly 90% detected once. Sequencing was carried out using peripheral blood. The chain couples TRBV19 to TRBJ2-1, with 9 bases matching TRBD2. This sequence was found in a man between 50 and 59 years old with acute or convalescent COVID-19. CDR3 sequence reads: CASGPGTSINNEQFF. CDR3 bases: TGTGCCAGTGGCCCCGGGACTAGCATCAACAATGAGCAGTTCTTC. Together with reference TRBV19 and TRBJ2-1, the CDR3 gives the full variable domain: DGGITQSPKYLFRKEGQNVTLSCEQNLNHDAMYWYRQDPGQGLRLIYYSQIVNDFQKGDIAEGYSVSREKKESFPLTVTSAQKNPTAFYLCASGPGTSINNEQFFGPGTRLTVL.